This T cell receptor beta chain was obtained from a study of blood T cell repertoires in COVID-19. Across the whole study: Acute-phase and convalescent COVID-19 samples originated in the United States, Italy and Spain. PBMCs, B-cell-depleted T cells, or T cells were the source of the cDNA or gDNA that made up the material.

The CDR3 spans 13 residues. The germline V and J ends were trimmed by 1 base and 1 base, with 4 bases remaining between them. The germline V gene encodes CDR1 LGHNA and CDR2 YSLEER. Produced via immunoSEQ multiplex PCR; TCRdb's table is partial and in-frame only. Seen here are 150,000 or so clones, approximately 85% observed once, and the top ten hold 1% to 1.5%. The rearrangement links TRBV4-3 to TRBJ1-1; D gene ambiguous. The source material was peripheral blood. The sequence was obtained from a man in his sixties who had recovered from COVID-19. Here the CDR3 DNA reads TGCGCCAGCAGCCAAGTCTGGAACACTGAAGCTTTCTTT. Translated: CASSQVWNTEAFF.